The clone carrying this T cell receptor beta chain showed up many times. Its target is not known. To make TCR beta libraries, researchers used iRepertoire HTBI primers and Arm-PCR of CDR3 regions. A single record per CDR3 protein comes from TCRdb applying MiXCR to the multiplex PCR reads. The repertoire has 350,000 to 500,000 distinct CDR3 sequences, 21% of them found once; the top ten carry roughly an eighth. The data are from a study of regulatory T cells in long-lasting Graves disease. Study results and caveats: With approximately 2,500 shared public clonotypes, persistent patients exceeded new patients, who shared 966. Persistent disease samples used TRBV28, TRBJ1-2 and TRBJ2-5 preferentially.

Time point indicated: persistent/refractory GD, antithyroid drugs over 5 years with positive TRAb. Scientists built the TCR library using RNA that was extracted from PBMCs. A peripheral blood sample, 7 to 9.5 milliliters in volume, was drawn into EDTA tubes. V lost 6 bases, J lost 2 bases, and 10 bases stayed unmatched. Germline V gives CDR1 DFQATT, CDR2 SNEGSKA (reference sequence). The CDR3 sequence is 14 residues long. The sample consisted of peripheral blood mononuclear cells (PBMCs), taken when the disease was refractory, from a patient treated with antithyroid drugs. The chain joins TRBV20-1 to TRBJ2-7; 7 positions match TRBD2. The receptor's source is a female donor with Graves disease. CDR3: CSAEFGTTPYEQYF. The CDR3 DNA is TGCAGTGCGGAATTCGGGACTACCCCCTACGAGCAGTACTTC.